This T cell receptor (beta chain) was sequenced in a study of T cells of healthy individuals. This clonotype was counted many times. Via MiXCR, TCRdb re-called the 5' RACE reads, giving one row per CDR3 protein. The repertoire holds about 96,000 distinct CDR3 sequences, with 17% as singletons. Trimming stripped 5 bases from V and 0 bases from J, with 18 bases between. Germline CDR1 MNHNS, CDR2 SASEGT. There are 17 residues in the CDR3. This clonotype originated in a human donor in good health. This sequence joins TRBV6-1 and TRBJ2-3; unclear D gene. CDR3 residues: CASSRLPSTASTDTQYF. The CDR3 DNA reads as TGTGCCAGCAGTCGGCTCCCGTCGACTGCTAGCACAGATACGCAGTATTTT.